A single sample gave rise to the 30 T cell receptor beta chains below, sequenced in a study of monozygotic twins with inflammatory bowel disease. From its re-call of the 5' RACE reads, TCRdb lists each CDR3 protein once, without DNA. This sample contains approximately 160,000 distinct CDR3 sequences. The specimen was blood. The receptors were gathered from a human donor with ulcerative colitis or Crohn's disease, or a healthy co-twin of an affected twin (not recorded which).

The chain combines TRBV2 with TRBJ2-2; TCRdb outputs TRBD1, but without DNA this stays unchecked. CDR3 length: 15 amino acids. Per the germline V gene, CDR1 is SNHLY and CDR2 is FYNNEI. The CDR3 reads CASSDSRARGGELFF.

This rearrangement joins TRBV20-1 to TRBJ2-1. CDR3 length: 13 residues. Germline CDR1 reads DFQATT; CDR2 reads SNEGSKA (reference sequence). The CDR3: CSASWPAYNEQFF.

This chain joins TRBV5-1 and TRBJ1-4. Germline-derived CDR1 and CDR2 are SGHRS and YFSETQ. This CDR3 has 14 amino acids. This CDR3 reads CASSSLAANEKLFF.

The V call is TRBV7-2, the J call TRBJ1-1; TCRdb's D gene call, TRBD1, goes unchecked for lack of DNA. Germline values: CDR1 SGHTA, CDR2 FQGNSA. This CDR3 is 13 amino acids long. CDR3 loop: CASGGGDRVRSFF. Combining the CDR3 with reference TRBV7-2 and TRBJ1-1 gives the whole variable domain GAGVSQSPSNKVTEKGKDVELRCDPISGHTALYWYRQSLGQGLEFLIYFQGNSAPDKSGLPSDRFSAERTGGSVSTLTIQRTQQEDSAVYLCASGGGDRVRSFFGQGTRLTVV.

The genes are TRBV12-3 or TRBV12-4 and TRBJ1-2. The CDR3 is 15 amino acids. CDR3 sequence: CASSLAHRGTYGYTF.

This chain joins TRBV29-1 and TRBJ2-7; checking the TCRdb D call of TRBD1 is not possible without DNA. Looked up from germline, CDR1 is SQVTM and CDR2 is ANQGSEA. This CDR3 region has 13 residues. The CDR3 spells CSVDTGQAYEQYF.

The CDR3 loop is CAWSVRASGRRGNEQFF. The chain carries TRBV30 and TRBJ2-1; no DNA is available, so the TRBD2 call from TCRdb remains unchecked. The germline V gene encodes CDR1 GTSNPN and CDR2 SVGIG (reference sequence). The length of the CDR3 is 17 residues.

This sequence joins TRBV28 and TRBJ2-7; TCRdb calls TRBD2, which cannot be checked without DNA. Germline V gives CDR1 MDHEN, CDR2 SYDVKM. CDR3 length: 12 residues. CDR3 amino acids: CASSWATYEQYF.

The chain employs TRBV7-9 and TRBJ1-6. This CDR3 contains 14 residues. CDR1 and CDR2 from the germline V gene are SEHNR and FQNEAQ (reference sequence). CDR3 residues: CASSLEPGGSPLHF.

This sequence joins TRBV7-3 and TRBJ2-4; the D call from TCRdb, TRBD1, cannot be confirmed without DNA. The CDR3 is 15 amino acids. Germline lookup yields CDR1 SGHTA and CDR2 FQGTGA. The CDR3 loop is CASSSAWGAKNIQYF.

The V and J genes are TRBV6-1 and TRBJ1-1; the D call of TRBD1 rests on TCRdb alone, since no DNA is present to check it. Germline V lookup: CDR1 MNHNS, CDR2 SASEGT. The CDR3 has 15 residues. CDR3 sequence: CASRKQGRTNTEAFF.

The J gene is TRBJ1-4, the V gene TRBV20-1. Germline values: CDR1 DFQATT, CDR2 SNEGSKA (reference sequence). The CDR3 sequence is 14 residues long. The CDR3: CSARNPATNEKLFF.

This chain joins TRBV21-1 and TRBJ1-5; TCRdb calls TRBD1, which cannot be checked without DNA. TRBV21-1 is described as a pseudogene. The CDR3 has 13 amino acids. CDR3 region: CANQGNSNQPQHF.

The chain couples TRBV7-2 to TRBJ1-1; checking the TCRdb D call of TRBD1 is not possible without DNA. Germline CDR1 SGHTA, CDR2 FQGNSA. The CDR3 extends over 15 amino acids. The CDR3 is CASSPVGTRNTEAFF.

This chain links TRBV27 with TRBJ2-7. The germline V gene encodes CDR1 MNHEY and CDR2 SMNVEV (reference sequence). This CDR3 comprises 14 residues. CDR3 residues: CASSFSSVVSNYLF.

The V and J genes are TRBV10-3 and TRBJ1-1; no DNA is available, so the TRBD1 call from TCRdb remains unchecked. The germline gives CDR1 ENHRY, CDR2 SYGVKD. CDR3 size: 15 residues. The CDR3 protein is CAISWTGLGNTEAFF.

The CDR3 is CASTLGTSGSNEQFF. The chain has TRBV6-1 and TRBJ2-1; the TRBD2 assignment by TCRdb is unverifiable without DNA. The CDR3 length is 15 residues. CDR1 is MNHNS, CDR2 SASEGT, per germline.

The V and J genes are TRBV27 and TRBJ2-2; absent DNA, TCRdb's TRBD1 call cannot be checked. The CDR3 is made up of 14 amino acids. CDR1 is MNHEY, CDR2 SMNVEV, per germline (reference sequence). The CDR3 here is CASTRQGFTGELFF.

This chain links TRBV30 with TRBJ1-2; TCRdb reports TRBD1, a call that lacks DNA to check it against. This CDR3 spans 17 amino acids. Looked up from germline, CDR1 is GTSNPN and CDR2 is SVGIG (reference sequence). CDR3 amino acids: CAWSVRGDRAMEYGYTF.

The V and J genes are TRBV10-3 and TRBJ1-2. The CDR3 has 12 residues. Germline CDR1 reads ENHRY; CDR2 reads SYGVKD. CDR3 sequence reads: CAISESNYSYTF.

This rearrangement joins TRBV3-1 to TRBJ2-2; TCRdb lists TRBD1, though no DNA is available to test this call. This CDR3 spans 15 amino acids. Per germline, CDR1 LGHDT and CDR2 YNNKEL (reference sequence). CDR3 sequence reads: CASSQGLANTGELFF. Drawing the rest from reference TRBV3-1 and TRBJ2-2, the complete variable domain is DTAVSQTPKYLVTQMGNDKSIKCEQNLGHDTMYWYKQDSKKFLKIMFSYNNKELIINETVPNRFSPKSPDKAHLNLHINSLELGDSAVYFCASSQGLANTGELFFGEGSRLTVL.

V gene TRBV27 combines with J gene TRBJ1-5; TCRdb lists TRBD1, though no DNA is available to test this call. The CDR3 runs 14 residues. Germline assignment: CDR1 MNHEY and CDR2 SMNVEV (reference sequence). CDR3 residues: CASSLRGGHQPQHF.

CDR3 region: CASSFNYGFSVGQQETQYF. The chain employs TRBV6-2 or TRBV6-3 and TRBJ2-5; TCRdb indicates TRBD1, and absent DNA this call remains unverified. Germline CDR1 reads MNHEY; CDR2 reads SVGEGT. This CDR3 has 19 amino acids.

The chain combines TRBV7-3 with TRBJ2-5; there is no DNA to check the TCRdb D call of TRBD1. Germline CDR1 is SGHTA and CDR2 is FQGTGA. The CDR3 runs to 14 residues. CDR3 in amino acids: CASSIQGVGETQYF.

V and J are TRBV5-1 and TRBJ2-2; the TRBD2 assignment by TCRdb is unverifiable without DNA. This CDR3 region has 18 residues. Germline V gene sequence: CDR1 SGHRS, CDR2 YFSETQ. The CDR3 loop is CASSVEPSTGSLTGELFF.

The chain uses TRBV7-2 and TRBJ2-6. The CDR3 covers 15 residues. Germline V gene lookup returns CDR1 SGHTA and CDR2 FQGNSA. The CDR3 is CASSLLNSGANVLTF.

This chain joins TRBV6-2 or TRBV6-3 and TRBJ1-6; TCRdb calls TRBD1, which cannot be checked without DNA. Germline V gene sequence: CDR1 MNHEY, CDR2 SVGEGT. The CDR3 is 15 residues long. This chain's CDR3 is CASSFRPGPAEPLHF.

The chain has TRBV6-1 and TRBJ1-5. Germline V gene sequence: CDR1 MNHNS, CDR2 SASEGT. The CDR3 runs 18 residues. The CDR3 loop is CASSEEAGPIELDQPQHF.

The rearrangement uses TRBV12-3 or TRBV12-4 and TRBJ2-5; the D call of TRBD1 rests on TCRdb alone, since no DNA is present to check it. The CDR3 is 16 amino acids. The CDR3 sequence is CASRPRTGPLQETQYF.

The chain is built from TRBV7-3 and TRBJ1-2. Germline CDR1 is SGHTA and CDR2 is FQGTGA. The CDR3 length is 13 residues. The CDR3 region is CASSFRNSEGYTF.